The clone carrying this T cell receptor (beta chain) was seen a few times. Its antigen is still unknown. The CDR3 has 14 residues. CDR1 and CDR2 from the germline V gene are SEHNR and FQNEAQ (reference sequence). J lost 6 bases, V lost 5 bases, and 9 bases had no gene match. This entry is derived from a study of CD8+ T cells in alopecia areata. On the study more broadly: The drug, oral tofacitinib, was given to treated patients at 5 to 10 mg twice daily.

Stated treatment: oral pan-JAK inhibitor, 5-10 mg twice daily. Extraction and reverse transcription of RNA yielded cDNA as the sequencing template. The repertoire was sequenced with immunoSEQ multiplex PCR; TCRdb's copy has only in-frame clones and lacks some. The sample lists more than 150,000 clones, about half seen once, with around 10% in the top ten. Study-level points and caveats: Normal skin contains resident alphabeta T cells, and these are also sequenced in scalp samples.

The sample consisted of CD8+ T cells sorted from blood, taken at roughly week 53, from a patient treated with tofacitinib. The V gene is TRBV7-9, the J gene TRBJ1-2; 7 positions agree with TRBD1. The TCR sequence derives from a human donor with alopecia areata. Here the CDR3 DNA reads TGTGCCAGCAGCCTACTTGGGACAGTGGATGGCTACACCTTC. This encodes CASSLLGTVDGYTF.